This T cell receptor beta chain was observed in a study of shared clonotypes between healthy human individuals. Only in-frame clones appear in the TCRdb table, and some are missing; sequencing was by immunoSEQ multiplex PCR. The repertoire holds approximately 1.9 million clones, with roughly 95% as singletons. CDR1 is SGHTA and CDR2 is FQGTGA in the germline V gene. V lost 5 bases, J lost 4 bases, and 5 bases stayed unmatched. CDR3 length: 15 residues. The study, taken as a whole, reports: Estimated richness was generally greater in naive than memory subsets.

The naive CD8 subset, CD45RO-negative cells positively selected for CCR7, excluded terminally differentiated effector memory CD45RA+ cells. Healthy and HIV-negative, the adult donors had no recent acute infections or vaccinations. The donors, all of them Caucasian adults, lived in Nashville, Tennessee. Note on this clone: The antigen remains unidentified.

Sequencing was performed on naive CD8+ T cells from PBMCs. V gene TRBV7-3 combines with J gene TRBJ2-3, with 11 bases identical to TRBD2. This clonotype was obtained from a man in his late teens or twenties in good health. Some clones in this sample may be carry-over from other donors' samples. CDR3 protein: CASSLLAGVSDTQYF. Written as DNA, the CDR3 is TGTGCCAGCAGCCTACTAGCGGGAGTATCAGATACGCAGTATTTT.